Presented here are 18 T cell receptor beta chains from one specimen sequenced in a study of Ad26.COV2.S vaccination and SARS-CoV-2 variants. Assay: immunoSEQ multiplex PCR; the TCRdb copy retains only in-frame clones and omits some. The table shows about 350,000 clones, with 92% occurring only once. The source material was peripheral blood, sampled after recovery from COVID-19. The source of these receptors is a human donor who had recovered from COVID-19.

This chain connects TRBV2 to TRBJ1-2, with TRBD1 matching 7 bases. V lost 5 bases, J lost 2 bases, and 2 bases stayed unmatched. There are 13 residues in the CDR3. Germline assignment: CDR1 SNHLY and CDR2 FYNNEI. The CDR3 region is CASSRTGNYGYTF. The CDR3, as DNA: TGTGCCAGCAGTCGGACAGGAAACTATGGCTACACCTTC. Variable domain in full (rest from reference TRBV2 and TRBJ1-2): EPEVTQTPSHQVTQMGQEVILRCVPISNHLYFYWYRQILGQKVEFLVSFYNNEISEKSEIFDDQFSVERPDGSNFTLKIRSTKLEDSAMYFCASSRTGNYGYTFGSGTRLTVV.

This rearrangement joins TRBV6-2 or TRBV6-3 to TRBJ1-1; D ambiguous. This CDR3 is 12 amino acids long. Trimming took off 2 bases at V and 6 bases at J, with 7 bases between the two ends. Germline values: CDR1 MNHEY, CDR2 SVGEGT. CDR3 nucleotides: TGTGCCAGCAGTTACCTCTTTGCTGAAGCTTTCTTT. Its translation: CASSYLFAEAFF.

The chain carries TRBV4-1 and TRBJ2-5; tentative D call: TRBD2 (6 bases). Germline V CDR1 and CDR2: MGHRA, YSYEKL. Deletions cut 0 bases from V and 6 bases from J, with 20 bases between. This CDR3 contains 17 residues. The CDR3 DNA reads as TGCGCCAGCAGCCAAGATACTGTGTTAGCGGACCTCAAGACCCAGTACTTC. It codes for CASSQDTVLADLKTQYF.

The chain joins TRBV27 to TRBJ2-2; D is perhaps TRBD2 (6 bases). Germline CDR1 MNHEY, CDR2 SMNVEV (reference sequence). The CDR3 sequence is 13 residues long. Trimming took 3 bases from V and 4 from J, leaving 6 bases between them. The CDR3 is CASSFGGTGELFF. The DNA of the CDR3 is TGTGCCAGCAGTTTCGGGGGCACCGGGGAGCTGTTTTTT.

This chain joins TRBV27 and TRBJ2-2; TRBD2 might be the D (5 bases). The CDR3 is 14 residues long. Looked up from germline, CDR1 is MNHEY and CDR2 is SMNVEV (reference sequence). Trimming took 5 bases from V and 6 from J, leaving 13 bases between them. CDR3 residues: CASSLGSGSGELFF. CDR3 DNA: TGTGCCAGCAGTCTAGGGAGTGGGTCCGGGGAGCTGTTTTTT.

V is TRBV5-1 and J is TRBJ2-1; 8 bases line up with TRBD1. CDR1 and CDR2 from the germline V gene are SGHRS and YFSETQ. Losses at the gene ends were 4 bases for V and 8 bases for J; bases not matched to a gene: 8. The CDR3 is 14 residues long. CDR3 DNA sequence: TGCGCCAGCAGCGGAATACAGGGGGTCGATGAGCAGTTCTTC. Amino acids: CASSGIQGVDEQFF.

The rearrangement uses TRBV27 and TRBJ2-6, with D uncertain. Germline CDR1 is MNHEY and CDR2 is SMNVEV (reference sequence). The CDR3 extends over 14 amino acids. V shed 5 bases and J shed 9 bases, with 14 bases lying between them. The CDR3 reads CASSPEWVGNVLTF. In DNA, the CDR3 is TGTGCCAGCAGTCCGGAGTGGGTGGGCAACGTCCTGACTTTC.

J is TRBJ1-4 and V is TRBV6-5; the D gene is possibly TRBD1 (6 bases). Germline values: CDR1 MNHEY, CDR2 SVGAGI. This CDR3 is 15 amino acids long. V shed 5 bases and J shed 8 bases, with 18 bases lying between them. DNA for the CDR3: TGTGCCAGCAGTCCGCTAGTGGGGGCCAGAGAAAAACTGTTTTTT. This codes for CASSPLVGAREKLFF.

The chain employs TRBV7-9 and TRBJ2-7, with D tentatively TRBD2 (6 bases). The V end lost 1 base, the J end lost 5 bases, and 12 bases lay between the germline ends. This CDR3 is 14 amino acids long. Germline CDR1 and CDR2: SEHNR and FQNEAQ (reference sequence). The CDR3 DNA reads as TGTGCCAGCAGCTTAGGGAGGGTTACCCACGAGCAGTACTTC. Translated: CASSLGRVTHEQYF.

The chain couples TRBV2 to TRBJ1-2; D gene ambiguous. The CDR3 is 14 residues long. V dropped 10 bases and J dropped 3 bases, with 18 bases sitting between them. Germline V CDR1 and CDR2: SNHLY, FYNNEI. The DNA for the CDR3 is TGTGCCACCATCGGTCGACGGGGTGACTATGGCTACACCTTC. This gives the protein CATIGRRGDYGYTF. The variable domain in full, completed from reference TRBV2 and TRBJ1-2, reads EPEVTQTPSHQVTQMGQEVILRCVPISNHLYFYWYRQILGQKVEFLVSFYNNEISEKSEIFDDQFSVERPDGSNFTLKIRSTKLEDSAMYFCATIGRRGDYGYTFGSGTRLTVV.

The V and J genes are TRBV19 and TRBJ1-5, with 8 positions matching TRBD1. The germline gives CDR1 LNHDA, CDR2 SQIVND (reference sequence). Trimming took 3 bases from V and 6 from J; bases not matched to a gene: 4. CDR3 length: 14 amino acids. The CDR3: CASSIPDRVQPQHF. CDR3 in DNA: TGTGCCAGTAGTATCCCGGACAGGGTTCAGCCCCAGCATTTT. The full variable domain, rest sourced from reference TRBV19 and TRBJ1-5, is DGGITQSPKYLFRKEGQNVTLSCEQNLNHDAMYWYRQDPGQGLRLIYYSQIVNDFQKGDIAEGYSVSREKKESFPLTVTSAQKNPTAFYLCASSIPDRVQPQHFGDGTRLSIL.

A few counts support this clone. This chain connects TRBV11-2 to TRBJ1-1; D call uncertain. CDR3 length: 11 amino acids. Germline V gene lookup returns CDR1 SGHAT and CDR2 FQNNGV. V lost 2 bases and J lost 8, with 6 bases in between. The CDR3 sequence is CASSLMGEAFF. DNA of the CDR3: TGTGCCAGCAGCTTAATGGGGGAAGCTTTCTTT.

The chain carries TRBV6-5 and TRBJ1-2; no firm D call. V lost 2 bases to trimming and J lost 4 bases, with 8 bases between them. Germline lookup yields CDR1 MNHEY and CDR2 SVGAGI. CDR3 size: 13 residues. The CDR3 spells CASSYLLSYGYTF. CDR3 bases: TGTGCCAGCAGTTACCTTCTCAGCTATGGCTACACCTTC.

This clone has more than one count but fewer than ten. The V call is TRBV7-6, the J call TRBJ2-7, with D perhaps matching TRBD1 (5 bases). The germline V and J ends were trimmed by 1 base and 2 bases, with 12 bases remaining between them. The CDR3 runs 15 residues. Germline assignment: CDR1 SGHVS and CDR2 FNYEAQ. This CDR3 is CASSLDLGQTYEQYF. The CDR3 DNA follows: TGTGCCAGCAGCTTAGATCTAGGACAAACCTACGAGCAGTACTTC.

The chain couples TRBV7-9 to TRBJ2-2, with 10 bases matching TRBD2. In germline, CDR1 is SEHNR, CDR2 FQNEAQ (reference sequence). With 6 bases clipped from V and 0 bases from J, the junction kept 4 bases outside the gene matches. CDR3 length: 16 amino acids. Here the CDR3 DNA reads TGTGCCAGCAGAGCTAGCGGGAGTGCGAACACCGGGGAGCTGTTTTTT. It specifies CASRASGSANTGELFF.

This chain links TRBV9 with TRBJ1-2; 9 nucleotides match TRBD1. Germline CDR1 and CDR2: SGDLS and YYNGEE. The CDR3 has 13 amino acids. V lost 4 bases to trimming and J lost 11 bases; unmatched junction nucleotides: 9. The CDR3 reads CASSTGTGGAYTF. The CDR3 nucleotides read TGTGCCAGCAGCACAGGAACAGGGGGCGCTTACACCTTC.

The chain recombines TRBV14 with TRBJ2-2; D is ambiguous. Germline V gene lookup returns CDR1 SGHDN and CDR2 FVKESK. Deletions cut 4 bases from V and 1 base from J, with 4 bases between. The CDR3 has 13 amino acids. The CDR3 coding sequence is TGTGCCAGCAGCCCCAAGAACACCGGGGAGCTGTTTTTT. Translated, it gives CASSPKNTGELFF. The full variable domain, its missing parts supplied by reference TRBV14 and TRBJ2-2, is EAGVTQFPSHSVIEKGQTVTLRCDPISGHDNLYWYRRVMGKEIKFLLHFVKESKQDESGMPNNRFLAERTGGTYSTLKVQPAELEDSGVYFCASSPKNTGELFFGEGSRLTVL.

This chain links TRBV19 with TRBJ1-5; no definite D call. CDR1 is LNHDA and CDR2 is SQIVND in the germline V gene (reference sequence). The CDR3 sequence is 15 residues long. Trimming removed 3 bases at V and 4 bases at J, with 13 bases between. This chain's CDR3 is CASSIARLGNQPQHF. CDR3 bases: TGTGCCAGTAGTATCGCGCGACTCGGAAATCAGCCCCAGCATTTT.